Listed below are T cell receptor beta chains from one sample, sequenced in a study of cytomegalovirus exposure and HLA in healthy donors. Method: immunoSEQ multiplex PCR; TCRdb's copy keeps in-frame clones and lacks some. The sample lists more than 35,000 clones, 68% seen once, with around 3.9% in the top ten. What was sequenced was PBMCs. The receptors originated from a man aged 40-49 years in good health and CMV-seronegative. Each CDR3 is given with its conserved first and last residue. Fields, in order: J gene, clone size, V gene, D gene, CDR3 protein, CDR3 DNA. A D gene is named only where the DNA matches it firmly. Only some rows state a clone size, as once, few, many or a class for expanded clones.

TRBJ2-7	once	TRBV7-9	NA	CASSHPPDRIYEQYF	TGTGCCAGCAGCCACCCACCAGACAGGATCTACGAGCAGTACTTC
TRBJ1-1	medium-sized	TRBV5-5	NA	CASSREGEAFF	TGTGCCAGCAGCCGGGAGGGAGAAGCTTTCTTT
TRBJ2-2	few	TRBV4-1	NA	CASSANDDTGELFF	TGCGCCAGCAGCGCGAACGATGACACCGGGGAGCTGTTTTTT
TRBJ2-7	NA	TRBV29-1	NA	CSVGGVGRSSYEQYF	TGCAGCGTAGGGGGGGTCGGGCGGAGCTCCTACGAGCAGTACTTC
TRBJ1-5	NA	TRBV28	NA	CASSPGVTGYQPQHF	TGTGCCAGCAGTCCGGGAGTTACAGGTTATCAGCCCCAGCATTTT
TRBJ1-2	few	TRBV5-4	NA	CASSLEEEYGYTF	TGTGCCAGCAGCTTGGAGGAGGAATATGGCTACACCTTC
TRBJ1-1	NA	TRBV7-2	NA	CASSLDRNTEAFF	TGTGCCAGCAGCTTAGACAGGAACACTGAAGCTTTCTTT
TRBJ2-7	NA	TRBV11-1	TRBD2	CASSFGTSGTYEQYF	TGTGCCAGCAGTTTTGGGACTAGCGGGACCTACGAGCAGTACTTC
TRBJ1-5	NA	TRBV6-1	NA	CASSEAAVSNQPQHF	TGTGCCAGCAGTGAAGCGGCAGTAAGCAATCAGCCCCAGCATTTT
TRBJ1-1	few	TRBV6-5	TRBD1	CASSLGQGNTEAFF	TGTGCCAGCAGTTTGGGACAGGGGAACACTGAAGCTTTCTTT
TRBJ1-4	NA	TRBV28	TRBD1	CASSFPGQGGEKLFF	TGTGCCAGCAGTTTCCCCGGACAGGGTGGCGAAAAACTGTTTTTT
TRBJ1-1	few	TRBV27	NA	CASSPNSGTEAFF	TGTGCCAGCAGTCCTAATTCGGGGACTGAAGCTTTCTTT
TRBJ1-2	NA	TRBV2	TRBD1	CASTGTGGNYGYTF	TGTGCCAGCACAGGGACAGGGGGAAACTATGGCTACACCTTC
TRBJ1-1	NA	TRBV5-1	NA	CASSLAGNRGLANTEAFF	TGCGCCAGCAGCTTGGCCGGGAACAGAGGATTGGCTAACACTGAAGCTTTCTTT
TRBJ2-5	NA	TRBV29-1	NA	CSVEAVQETQYF	TGCAGCGTTGAAGCAGTTCAAGAGACCCAGTACTTC
TRBJ1-1	NA	TRBV7-9	NA	CASSLAMGATEAFF	TGTGCCAGCAGCTTAGCGATGGGGGCAACTGAAGCTTTCTTT
TRBJ2-2	once	TRBV9	NA	CASSVASRAPGELFF	TGTGCCAGCAGCGTAGCCTCCAGGGCTCCCGGGGAGCTGTTTTTT
TRBJ1-1	NA	TRBV29-1	NA	CSATRQDNTEAFF	TGCAGCGCCACCAGACAGGATAACACTGAAGCTTTCTTT
TRBJ1-1	once	TRBV29-1	NA	CSVSGDAEAFF	TGCAGCGTTTCAGGGGACGCTGAAGCTTTCTTT
TRBJ1-4	NA	TRBV2	NA	CASMSGGSEKLFF	TGTGCCAGCATGTCGGGGGGCAGTGAAAAACTGTTTTTT
TRBJ1-4	few	TRBV14	NA	CASSQVTGSNEKLFF	TGTGCCAGCAGCCAAGTAACGGGGTCTAATGAAAAACTGTTTTTT
TRBJ1-5	few	TRBV7-9	TRBD1	CASSYSTGRQHF	TGTGCCAGCAGTTATTCGACAGGGAGACAGCATTTT
TRBJ1-1	NA	TRBV6-5	NA	CASSSTPNTEAFF	TGTGCCAGCAGCTCCACACCGAACACTGAAGCTTTCTTT
TRBJ1-1	NA	TRBV6-5	NA	CASSYSSTEAFF	TGTGCCAGCAGTTACTCGAGTACTGAAGCTTTCTTT
TRBJ2-1	NA	TRBV5-4	NA	CASSSLTGNEQFF	TGTGCCAGCAGCTCCCTGACAGGTAATGAGCAGTTCTTC
TRBJ2-2	NA	TRBV7-8	TRBD2	CASSLVAGGNTGELFF	TGTGCCAGCAGCTTAGTGGCGGGGGGGAACACCGGGGAGCTGTTTTTT
TRBJ1-2	once	TRBV6-1	NA	CASIAVDNYGYTF	TGTGCCAGCATTGCGGTGGATAACTATGGCTACACCTTC